These 18 T cell receptor beta chains were sequenced from one sample in a study of radiation and T cells in renal cell carcinoma. Libraries were prepared by immunoSEQ multiplex PCR; TCRdb keeps only in-frame clonotypes and omits some of them. The sample lists approximately 29,000 clones, over 70% seen once, with 33% in the top ten. Time point given: blood 4 weeks post-SBRT, at nephrectomy. Treatment indicated: 15 Gy SBRT to primary tumor, nephrectomy 4 weeks later. The sample in question was blood, obtained from a patient whose treatment included radiotherapy and nephrectomy. The receptor set was obtained from a man aged 60 to 75 with renal cell carcinoma.

This clone is medium-sized within its sample. This chain connects TRBV11-2 to TRBJ1-3; D is unclear. V was clipped by 2 bases and J by 2 bases, with 16 bases between them. CDR3 length: 17 amino acids. CDR1 and CDR2 (germline): SGHAT, FQNNGV. The CDR3 sequence is CASSLFSGRIPGNTIYF. Here the CDR3 DNA reads TGTGCCAGCAGCTTATTTTCCGGGCGTATACCTGGAAACACCATATATTTT. Full variable domain (missing parts from reference TRBV11-2 and TRBJ1-3): EAGVAQSPRYKIIEKRQSVAFWCNPISGHATLYWYQQILGQGPKLLIQFQNNGVVDDSQLPKDRFSAERLKGVDSTLKIQPAKLEDSAVYLCASSLFSGRIPGNTIYFGEGSWLTVV.

The chain couples TRBV10-3 to TRBJ1-5, with 7 bases lining up with TRBD1. The V segment lost 0 bases and the J segment 7 bases; nucleotides outside the gene matches: 6. The CDR3 spans 15 residues. Germline loops: CDR1 ENHRY, CDR2 SYGVKD. The CDR3 DNA follows: TGTGCCATCAGTGAGTCGACAGGGTACCAACAGCCCCAGCATTTT. It encodes CAISESTGYQQPQHF.

The chain carries TRBV10-3 and TRBJ2-1, with D possibly being TRBD2 (5 bases). Per germline, CDR1 ENHRY and CDR2 SYGVKD. V lost 5 bases and J 4 bases, leaving 15 bases between the germline ends. The CDR3 runs 15 residues. Here the CDR3 reads CAISLMGGRYNEQFF. CDR3 DNA sequence: TGTGCCATCAGTCTAATGGGCGGGCGTTACAATGAGCAGTTCTTC.

The rearrangement joins TRBV9 to TRBJ1-2, with D possibly TRBD1 on 5 matching bases. Germline V gives CDR1 SGDLS, CDR2 YYNGEE. The V gene lost 0 bases and the J gene lost 0 bases, with 6 bases spanning the gap. The CDR3 runs to 14 residues. This CDR3 reads CASSVEGTNYGYTF. The CDR3 DNA sequence: TGTGCCAGCAGCGTAGAGGGGACTAACTATGGCTACACCTTC.

CDR3: CASGVAGSYEQYF. As DNA, the CDR3 is TGCGCCAGCGGGGTAGCGGGCTCCTACGAGCAGTACTTC. The chain combines TRBV4-1 with TRBJ2-7, with 7 bases aligning to TRBD2. This CDR3 is 13 amino acids long. CDR1 MGHRA and CDR2 YSYEKL come from the germline V gene. J gave up 0 bases and V 8 bases, and 4 bases lay outside the gene matches.

The gene calls are TRBV7-2 and TRBJ1-2; tentative D call: TRBD1 (6 bases). CDR1 and CDR2 (germline): SGHTA, FQGNSA. Trimming took 7 bases from V and 0 from J, leaving 18 bases between them. The CDR3 is made up of 16 amino acids. This CDR3 is CASIPSGGLANYGYTF. CDR3 nucleotides: TGTGCCAGCATTCCGTCGGGGGGGCTAGCTAACTATGGCTACACCTTC.

This CDR3 is CASSPGRLAEDSGANVLTF. Here the CDR3 DNA reads TGTGCCAGCAGCCCCGGACGCCTAGCGGAAGACTCTGGGGCCAACGTCCTGACTTTC. This sequence joins TRBV11-3 and TRBJ2-6, with 7 positions matching TRBD2. Germline V CDR1 and CDR2: SGHNT, YENEEA. Trimming cost V 5 bases and J 0 bases; bases outside gene matches: 13. The CDR3 length is 19 residues.

This clone was detected only once. CDR3 sequence reads: CASSSRTSGNYEQYF. The CDR3 DNA reads as TGTGCCAGCAGTTCACGGACTAGCGGTAACTACGAGCAGTACTTC. The chain employs TRBV6-5 and TRBJ2-7; 10 bases agree with TRBD2. V was clipped by 4 bases and J by 3 bases; unmatched bases: 6. Germline V gene sequence: CDR1 MNHEY, CDR2 SVGAGI. CDR3 length: 15 amino acids.

This chain connects TRBV9 to TRBJ1-2; 12 bases match TRBD1. Germline V gene data show CDR1 as SGDLS and CDR2 as YYNGEE. V lost 1 base and J lost 4; bases outside the gene matches: 8. This CDR3 comprises 17 residues. In DNA, the CDR3 is TGTGCCAGCAGCGTACACCGGGACAGGGGGCCGGGCTATGGCTACACCTTC. It yields the protein CASSVHRDRGPGYGYTF. Full variable domain (remainder filled in from reference TRBV9 and TRBJ1-2): DSGVTQTPKHLITATGQRVTLRCSPRSGDLSVYWYQQSLDQGLQFLIQYYNGEERAKGNILERFSAQQFPDLHSELNLSSLELGDSALYFCASSVHRDRGPGYGYTFGSGTRLTVV.

The chain recombines TRBV11-2 with TRBJ2-4; possibly TRBD1 for D (5 bases). Germline V gives CDR1 SGHAT, CDR2 FQNNGV. The CDR3 runs to 13 residues. The ends were cut back, 10 bases at V and 0 bases at J, with 10 bases in the middle. The CDR3 protein is CAIRQLAKNIQYF. The CDR3 bases are TGTGCCATCAGACAGCTAGCCAAAAACATTCAGTACTTC.

The count of this clone is one. The V gene is TRBV11-3, the J gene TRBJ1-3, with D hard to call. Between the trimmed V and J ends, which lost 5 bases and 4 bases, there was a span of 6 bases. This CDR3 contains 12 residues. CDR1 and CDR2 (germline): SGHNT, YENEEA. CDR3 sequence (DNA): TGTGCCAGCAGCACCGCGGGAAACACCATATATTTT. This sequence encodes CASSTAGNTIYF.

The chain couples TRBV6-5 to TRBJ1-5; 9 bases agree with TRBD1. The germline V gene has CDR1 MNHEY and CDR2 SVGAGI. V lost 2 bases and J lost 7; bases outside the gene matches: 3. The CDR3 sequence is 14 residues long. For the CDR3, the DNA is TGTGCCAGCAGTTACGCGACAGGGGGACAGCCCCAGCATTTT. Residues: CASSYATGGQPQHF.

The genes are TRBV5-1 and TRBJ1-2; maybe TRBD1 (6 bases). The CDR3 loop spans 14 amino acids. The germline V gene has CDR1 SGHRS and CDR2 YFSETQ. Trimming pared 3 bases from V and 8 bases from J, leaving 17 bases between. The CDR3 DNA reads as TGCGCCAGCAGCTGGGCACAGGGATCTGGCGGCTACACCTTC. This gives the protein CASSWAQGSGGYTF.

The chain couples TRBV9 to TRBJ2-2, with D tentatively TRBD1 (6 bases). V was pared by 4 bases and J by 3 bases, with 13 bases between. This CDR3 is built from 15 residues. Looked up from germline, CDR1 is SGDLS and CDR2 is YYNGEE. The CDR3 DNA sequence: TGTGCCAGCAGCCCGGGGCAGGGGTACACCGGGGAGCTGTTTTTT. This encodes CASSPGQGYTGELFF.

Note on this clone: One junction end does not reproduce the germline sequence, and a read error may be involved. The rearrangement joins TRBV7-7 to TRBJ2-3; no definite D call. The V gene's germline CDR1 is SSHAT and CDR2 FNYEAQ (reference sequence). This CDR3 spans 14 amino acids. For the CDR3, the DNA is TGTGCTAGCAGCATGCTGACAAGCACAGATACGCAGTATTTT. As protein: CASSMLTSTDTQYF.

This sequence joins TRBV6-6 and TRBJ1-1; D might be TRBD1 (6 bases). Germline CDR1 reads MNHNY; CDR2 reads SVGAGI (reference sequence). The CDR3 spans 15 residues. Between the trimmed V and J ends, which lost 0 bases and 0 bases, there was a span of 8 bases. The DNA for the CDR3 is TGTGCCAGCAGTTACTCAGGACAGTTGAACACTGAAGCTTTCTTT. Translating gives CASSYSGQLNTEAFF.

The V and J genes are TRBV7-9 and TRBJ2-7, with D possibly being TRBD1 or TRBD2 (5 bases each). Between the trimmed V and J ends, which lost 1 base and 4 bases, there was a span of 17 bases. This CDR3 has 16 residues. From germline, CDR1 is SEHNR and CDR2 FQNEAQ (reference sequence). In DNA, the CDR3 is TGTGCCAGCAGCTTAGGTCAGGGAGCATGGTCTTACGAGCAGTACTTC. It specifies CASSLGQGAWSYEQYF.

The rearrangement uses TRBV6-1 and TRBJ1-1, with D unresolved. The length of the CDR3 is 12 residues. CDR1 MNHNS and CDR2 SASEGT come from the germline V gene. Deletions cut 6 bases from V and 5 bases from J, with 10 bases between. CDR3 nucleotide sequence: TGTGCCAGCAGAAAGTGGGTTACTGAAGCTTTCTTT. It specifies CASRKWVTEAFF.